These T cell receptor beta chains were read from a single sample in a study of blood T cell repertoires in COVID-19. Clones were read by immunoSEQ multiplex PCR, and TCRdb kept only the in-frame ones, dropping some. This repertoire shows 250,000 or so clones, around 93% found once; its top ten account for 2.5% to 3%. Sequenced sample: PBMCs or T cells enriched from blood (not recorded which). The source is a man aged 35-49 years who had been exposed to COVID-19. The CDR3 runs from the conserved cysteine through the conserved F or W. D genes are given only for firm matches. Size values are once, few and many counts, or a class for expanded clones, and some rows have none.

CDR3aa: CASSLAHGSGETQYF
CDR3nt: TGCGCCAGCAGCTTGGCCCACGGGAGCGGAGAGACCCAGTACTTC
j_gene: TRBJ2-5
abundance: once
v_gene: TRBV5-1
d_gene: -

CDR3aa: CASSLQGDVGGYTF
CDR3nt: TGCGCCAGCAGCCTGCAAGGGGATGTGGGTGGCTACACCTTC
j_gene: TRBJ1-2
abundance: -
v_gene: TRBV4-1
d_gene: -

CDR3aa: CASRVGQPNTEAFF
CDR3nt: TGTGCCAGCAGGGTAGGACAGCCGAACACTGAAGCTTTCTTT
j_gene: TRBJ1-1
abundance: -
v_gene: TRBV6-5
d_gene: -

CDR3aa: CASSSTGLYEQYF
CDR3nt: TGTGCCAGCAGCTCAACAGGGTTGTACGAGCAGTACTTC
j_gene: TRBJ2-7
abundance: -
v_gene: TRBV7-2
d_gene: -

CDR3aa: CSVGGLDIWGVSETQYF
CDR3nt: TGCAGCGTTGGGGGATTGGACATCTGGGGCGTATCAGAGACCCAGTACTTC
j_gene: TRBJ2-5
abundance: once
v_gene: TRBV29-1
d_gene: -

CDR3aa: CSVEIDRNSGANVLTF
CDR3nt: TGCAGCGTTGAAATAGACAGAAACTCTGGGGCCAACGTCCTGACTTTC
j_gene: TRBJ2-6
abundance: -
v_gene: TRBV29-1
d_gene: -

CDR3aa: CASSTNSNEQFF
CDR3nt: TGCGCCAGCAGCACCAATAGTAATGAGCAGTTCTTC
j_gene: TRBJ2-1
abundance: -
v_gene: TRBV5-1
d_gene: -

CDR3aa: CASRGQGSIEQYF
CDR3nt: TGTGCCAGCCGGGGACAGGGAAGCATCGAGCAGTACTTC
j_gene: TRBJ2-7
abundance: -
v_gene: TRBV6-5
d_gene: TRBD1

CDR3aa: CASSLGSRRPNTEAFF
CDR3nt: TGTGCCAGCAGCTTAGGTAGCAGACGACCGAACACTGAAGCTTTCTTT
j_gene: TRBJ1-1
abundance: -
v_gene: TRBV11-3
d_gene: -

CDR3aa: CASRGASGGAYEQYF
CDR3nt: TGTGCCAGTAGGGGAGCCTCAGGGGGCGCTTACGAGCAGTACTTC
j_gene: TRBJ2-7
abundance: -
v_gene: TRBV19
d_gene: TRBD1

CDR3aa: CASSLRGASTGELFF
CDR3nt: TGCGCCAGCAGCTTGCGGGGAGCCTCAACCGGGGAGCTGTTTTTT
j_gene: TRBJ2-2
abundance: -
v_gene: TRBV5-1
d_gene: -

CDR3aa: CASSNLAGGPLQYF
CDR3nt: TGTGCCAGCAGTAACCTAGCGGGAGGGCCTTTGCAGTACTTC
j_gene: TRBJ2-7
abundance: -
v_gene: TRBV6-2/TRBV6-3
d_gene: TRBD2

CDR3aa: CASSEGLDQETQYF
CDR3nt: TGTGCCAGCAGCGAGGGACTTGACCAAGAGACCCAGTACTTC
j_gene: TRBJ2-5
abundance: -
v_gene: TRBV9
d_gene: -

CDR3aa: CASSQVGLAGAGNEQFF
CDR3nt: TGCGCCAGCAGCCAAGTTGGGCTAGCGGGAGCTGGCAATGAGCAGTTCTTC
j_gene: TRBJ2-1
abundance: few
v_gene: TRBV4-1
d_gene: TRBD2

CDR3aa: CASTEGDSAFF
CDR3nt: TGTGCCAGCACCGAGGGGGATTCGGCTTTCTTT
j_gene: TRBJ1-1
abundance: -
v_gene: TRBV6-5
d_gene: -

CDR3aa: CASSDVQETQYF
CDR3nt: TGTGCCAGCAGTGATGTACAAGAGACCCAGTACTTC
j_gene: TRBJ2-5
abundance: -
v_gene: TRBV2
d_gene: -

CDR3aa: CASSPGQGVAEAFF
CDR3nt: TGTGCCAGCTCACCGGGTCAGGGTGTCGCTGAAGCTTTCTTT
j_gene: TRBJ1-1
abundance: -
v_gene: TRBV18
d_gene: -

CDR3aa: CASSEEVSGGNQPQHF
CDR3nt: TGCGCCAGCAGCGAGGAAGTCTCAGGGGGAAATCAGCCCCAGCATTTT
j_gene: TRBJ1-5
abundance: -
v_gene: TRBV5-1
d_gene: TRBD1

CDR3aa: CASSLQGRNTEAFF
CDR3nt: TGTGCCAGCAGCCTCCAGGGGAGGAACACTGAAGCTTTCTTT
j_gene: TRBJ1-1
abundance: once
v_gene: TRBV7-9
d_gene: -

CDR3aa: CASSYGQSRDTQYF
CDR3nt: TGTGCCAGCAGTTACGGGCAATCACGAGATACGCAGTATTTT
j_gene: TRBJ2-3
abundance: -
v_gene: TRBV6-6
d_gene: -

CDR3aa: CASSWGQTEAFF
CDR3nt: TGTGCCAGCAGCTGGGGACAGACAGAAGCTTTCTTT
j_gene: TRBJ1-1
abundance: -
v_gene: TRBV7-9
d_gene: TRBD1

CDR3aa: CASSRDRLSNQPQHF
CDR3nt: TGTGCCAGCAGTAGGGACAGACTTAGCAATCAGCCCCAGCATTTT
j_gene: TRBJ1-5
abundance: -
v_gene: TRBV6-5
d_gene: TRBD1

CDR3aa: CASMSAGANTGELFF
CDR3nt: TGTGCCAGTATGTCGGCGGGAGCGAACACCGGGGAGCTGTTTTTT
j_gene: TRBJ2-2
abundance: -
v_gene: TRBV19
d_gene: TRBD2

CDR3aa: CAWDPGTGGTGYTF
CDR3nt: TGTGCCTGGGATCCCGGGACAGGGGGTACTGGCTACACCTTC
j_gene: TRBJ1-2
abundance: -
v_gene: TRBV30
d_gene: TRBD1

CDR3aa: CASSGKDRANTEAFF
CDR3nt: TGTGCCAGCAGCGGAAAAGACAGGGCGAACACTGAAGCTTTCTTT
j_gene: TRBJ1-1
abundance: -
v_gene: TRBV21-1
d_gene: -

CDR3aa: CASSLVGQGFGEQYF
CDR3nt: TGTGCCAGCAGCCTGGTGGGACAGGGTTTCGGCGAGCAGTACTTC
j_gene: TRBJ2-7
abundance: -
v_gene: TRBV5-5
d_gene: TRBD1

CDR3aa: CASSQEVLYEQYF
CDR3nt: TGTGCCAGCAGCCAGGAGGTTCTCTACGAGCAGTACTTC
j_gene: TRBJ2-7
abundance: -
v_gene: TRBV4-2
d_gene: -

CDR3aa: CASSPRTGRETQYF
CDR3nt: TGTGCCAGTAGTCCGAGGACAGGCCGGGAGACCCAGTACTTC
j_gene: TRBJ2-5
abundance: -
v_gene: TRBV19
d_gene: TRBD1

CDR3aa: CSVDQPGQNNYGYTF
CDR3nt: TGCAGCGTTGACCAACCGGGACAGAACAACTATGGCTACACCTTC
j_gene: TRBJ1-2
abundance: once
v_gene: TRBV29-1
d_gene: TRBD1

CDR3aa: CASSDQGSKDTQYF
CDR3nt: TGTGCCAGCAGTGATCAGGGTAGCAAAGATACGCAGTATTTT
j_gene: TRBJ2-3
abundance: -
v_gene: TRBV2
d_gene: -

CDR3aa: CASSSYGTSGSYNEQFF
CDR3nt: TGTGCCAGCAGCTCATATGGGACTAGCGGATCCTACAATGAGCAGTTCTTC
j_gene: TRBJ2-1
abundance: -
v_gene: TRBV7-3
d_gene: TRBD2

CDR3aa: CASGNSLRQPQHF
CDR3nt: TGTGCTAGTGGTAACAGTCTTCGGCAGCCCCAGCATTTT
j_gene: TRBJ1-5
abundance: -
v_gene: TRBV12-5
d_gene: -

CDR3aa: CASSLVFSSGMNEQYF
CDR3nt: TGTGCCAGCAGCTTAGTATTTTCTAGCGGGATGAACGAGCAGTACTTC
j_gene: TRBJ2-7
abundance: few
v_gene: TRBV7-6
d_gene: TRBD2